Below are 6 T cell receptor beta chains sequenced from a single sample in a study of neurological immune-mediated disorders. TCRdb recomputed calls from the 5' RACE reads with MiXCR, one row per CDR3 protein. The table shows more than 35,000 distinct CDR3 sequences, with 10% occurring only once. Sequenced: PBMCs. These receptors were collected from a woman aged 25 to 39 with HTLV-1-associated myelopathy (HAM/TSP).

By frequency in the sample, this clonotype is medium-sized. V usage is TRBV20-1 and J usage is TRBJ2-7; 9 bases align to TRBD1. The CDR3 extends over 13 amino acids. CDR1 is DFQATT and CDR2 is SNEGSKA in the germline V gene (reference sequence). V shed 1 base and J 5 bases; nucleotides not matched to a gene: 3. The CDR3 region has the DNA TGCAGTGCTAGAGGGACAGGGGTCCACGAGCAGTACTTC. Protein product: CSARGTGVHEQYF.

This clonotype showed up many times. This chain links TRBV10-3 with TRBJ2-3; D remains unclear. CDR3 length equals 11 residues. CDR1 ENHRY and CDR2 SYGVKD come from the germline V gene. V shed 3 bases and J shed 2 bases, with 0 bases lying between them. The CDR3 sequence is CAISDTDTQYF. CDR3 in DNA: TGTGCCATCAGTGACACAGATACGCAGTATTTT.

This clonotype showed up many times. The chain carries TRBV5-1 and TRBJ2-2, with D unresolved. Trimming stripped 4 bases from V and 3 bases from J, with 10 bases between. The germline CDR1 and CDR2 sequences are SGHRS and YFSETQ. The CDR3 is 14 amino acids. CDR3 in DNA: TGCGCCAGCAGCCTCCAGTCGCACACCGGGGAGCTGTTTTTT. Encoded protein: CASSLQSHTGELFF.

This clonotype was detected ten times or more. A read error may account for a junction end that differs from germline. V is TRBV20-1 and J is TRBJ2-5; weak D call: TRBD1 (6 bases). CDR1 is DFQATT, CDR2 SNEGSKA, per germline (reference sequence). This CDR3 spans 13 amino acids. Written as DNA, the CDR3 is TGTACCTGCGGCAGGGGAAGGAGAGAGACCCAGTACTTC. Residues: CTCGRGRRETQYF.

This chain links TRBV20-1 with TRBJ2-1, with TRBD2 matching 16 bases. V trimming: 3 bases; J trimming: 7 bases; junction bases outside the gene matches: 3. Per germline, CDR1 DFQATT and CDR2 SNEGSKA (reference sequence). The CDR3 has 15 amino acids. The CDR3 loop is CSARGLAGGPNEQFF. DNA of the CDR3: TGCAGTGCTAGGGGACTAGCGGGGGGGCCGAATGAGCAGTTCTTC.

The chain links TRBV7-9 to TRBJ1-1, with D unresolved. V gave up 7 bases and J gave up 0 bases, with 21 bases separating them. Germline V gene sequence: CDR1 SEHNR, CDR2 FQNEAQ (reference sequence). This CDR3 region has 17 residues. CDR3 DNA: TGTGCCAGCACCCCCAGTAGGGAAAGCAGAATGAACACTGAAGCTTTCTTT. It codes for CASTPSRESRMNTEAFF.